Below, 2 T cell receptor beta chains from the same sample are listed, as sequenced in a study of T cell responses to AZD1222 COVID-19 vaccine. Here immunoSEQ multiplex PCR was the method, and the copy in TCRdb shows in-frame clones only, minus some. The repertoire includes around 54,000 clones, approximately 86% of them detected once, and 6.9% sits in the top ten. The input for sequencing was peripheral blood, taken 28 days after the second AZD1222 dose. All receptors derive from an adult who received the AZD1222 COVID-19 vaccine.

This chain uses TRBV3-1 (or the pseudogene TRBV3-2) with TRBJ1-2, with D perhaps TRBD1 (5 bases). This CDR3 has 16 amino acids. Per the germline V gene, CDR1 is LGHDT and CDR2 is YNNKEL (reference sequence). V lost 4 bases and J 4 bases, leaving 19 bases between the germline ends. Written as DNA, the CDR3 is TGTGCCAGCAGCCCTAACCTCGGCGGGGCGGGCTATGGCTACACCTTC. This translates into CASSPNLGGAGYGYTF.

Only a few counts were recorded for this clone. J is TRBJ2-1 and V is TRBV6-2 or TRBV6-3, with 9 positions matching TRBD2. The length of the CDR3 is 18 residues. V was clipped by 0 bases and J by 0 bases; unmatched bases: 6. Germline lookup yields CDR1 MNHEY and CDR2 SVGEGT. Here the CDR3 reads CASSYSGPSGTSYNEQFF. The CDR3 DNA sequence: TGTGCCAGCAGTTACTCGGGCCCTAGCGGGACCTCCTACAATGAGCAGTTCTTC.